The 21 T cell receptor beta chains listed next were all sequenced from one sample in a study of CD4+ T cells in melanoma. Sequencing used immunoSEQ multiplex PCR; TCRdb keeps in-frame clones, though not all of them. The table records about 20,000 clones, around 80% of them present only once. The source is a human donor with melanoma.

This clone was recorded only once. The chain employs TRBV4-1 and TRBJ1-2, with TRBD1 matching 8 bases. The CDR3 covers 17 residues. Germline V gives CDR1 MGHRA, CDR2 YSYEKL. The J segment lost 0 bases and the V segment lost 5 bases, leaving 11 bases of the junction unmatched. The DNA of the CDR3 is TGCGCCAGCAGCTCCCCCTTAAGGGACAGGTCTAACTATGGCTACACCTTC. Amino acids: CASSSPLRDRSNYGYTF.

About this clone itself: A read error may account for a junction end that differs from germline. V usage is TRBV7-9 and J usage is TRBJ2-7, with D uncertain. The germline V gene has CDR1 SEHNR and CDR2 FQNEAQ (reference sequence). The CDR3 consists of 12 residues. The CDR3 reads CASSPDGFTLLF. CDR3 DNA sequence: TGTGCCAGCAGCCCCGACGGATTCACCTTACTCTTC.

The rearrangement joins TRBV5-8 to TRBJ1-4, with D unresolved. Per the germline V gene, CDR1 is SGHTS and CDR2 is YDEGEE. V was cut by 3 bases and J by 8 bases, with 11 bases left in between. CDR3 length equals 13 residues. This CDR3 is CASSSWMEEKLFF. CDR3 sequence (DNA): TGTGCCAGCAGCTCTTGGATGGAAGAAAAACTGTTTTTT.

The gene calls are TRBV10-2 and TRBJ2-1, with D tentatively TRBD1 or TRBD2 (5 bases each). Germline V gene data show CDR1 as WSHSY and CDR2 as SAAADI. V dropped 7 bases and J dropped 7 bases, with 17 bases sitting between them. The CDR3 has 14 amino acids. The CDR3 DNA is TGCGCCAGCACGAGCTCCGGGACGGAGAATGAGCAGTTCTTC. It specifies CASTSSGTENEQFF.

The chain has TRBV21-1 and TRBJ1-2; TRBD1, the table's D call, was not compared with the DNA. TRBV21-1 is classified as a pseudogene. The CDR3 extends over 20 amino acids. CDR3 sequence (DNA): TGTGCCAGCAGCACCAAGGGGGCCCATGTGACAGGGCCCCCTAACTATGGCTACACCTTC. This encodes CASSTKGAHVTGPPNYGYTF.

The J gene is TRBJ1-4, the V gene TRBV7-2; 8 bases match TRBD1. The CDR3 loop spans 15 amino acids. Per germline, CDR1 SGHTA and CDR2 FQGNSA. V shed 1 base, J shed 8 bases, and the junction held 6 bases outside the gene matches. CDR3 in amino acids: CASSLVGTGGEKLFF. The DNA of the CDR3 is TGTGCCAGCAGCTTAGTGGGAACAGGGGGAGAAAAACTGTTTTTT.

The CDR3: CASAYPVSYEQYF. The CDR3 DNA reads as TGTGCCAGCGCGTATCCGGTTTCCTACGAGCAGTACTTC. The chain is built from TRBV2 and TRBJ2-7; D remains ambiguous. V shed 8 bases and J shed 1 base, with 12 bases lying between them. This CDR3 region has 13 residues. Germline V gene lookup returns CDR1 SNHLY and CDR2 FYNNEI.

This clone was counted a single time. The chain recombines TRBV5-1 with TRBJ2-7; maybe TRBD2 (5 bases). Germline CDR1 reads SGHRS; CDR2 reads YFSETQ. V lost 3 bases to trimming and J lost 7 bases, with 17 bases between them. This CDR3 spans 14 amino acids. The CDR3 spells CASSSTGVWQEQYF. The CDR3 region has the DNA TGCGCCAGCAGCTCGACCGGGGTTTGGCAGGAGCAGTACTTC.

This chain uses TRBV5-1 with TRBJ2-3, with 7 bases that match TRBD2. CDR3 length equals 15 residues. Germline trimming cut 3 bases from V and 2 bases from J; bases unmatched to any gene: 6. Per the germline V gene, CDR1 is SGHRS and CDR2 is YFSETQ. Written as DNA, the CDR3 is TGCGCCAGCAGCTCGGACGGGGGGACCACAGATACGCAGTATTTT. This gives the protein CASSSDGGTTDTQYF. The variable domain in full, with the rest retrieved from reference TRBV5-1 and TRBJ2-3, is KAGVTQTPRYLIKTRGQQVTLSCSPISGHRSVSWYQQTPGQGLQFLFEYFSETQRNKGNFPGRFSGRQFSNSRSEMNVSTLELGDSALYLCASSSDGGTTDTQYFGPGTRLTVL.

This clone was detected only once. The chain employs TRBV7-3 and TRBJ2-1, with TRBD1 identical over 7 bases. The CDR3 spans 14 residues. With 5 bases clipped from V and 9 bases from J, the junction kept 10 bases outside the gene matches. Germline V gene sequence: CDR1 SGHTA, CDR2 FQGTGA. The CDR3 nucleotides read TGTGCCAGCAGCAAGACAACAGGGGTGGCTGAGCAGTTCTTC. It is translated as CASSKTTGVAEQFF. Combining the CDR3 with reference TRBV7-3 and TRBJ2-1 gives the whole variable domain GAGVSQTPSNKVTEKGKYVELRCDPISGHTALYWYRQSLGQGPEFLIYFQGTGAADDSGLPNDRFFAVRPEGSVSTLKIQRTERGDSAVYLCASSKTTGVAEQFFGPGTRLTVL.

The chain couples TRBV19 to TRBJ2-7; 9 bases are shared with TRBD1. The germline V gene encodes CDR1 LNHDA and CDR2 SQIVND (reference sequence). The CDR3 consists of 14 residues. Germline trimming cut 4 bases from V and 2 bases from J; bases unmatched to any gene: 3. CDR3 nucleotide sequence: TGTGCCAGTAGTACTGGGACAGGGACCTACGAGCAGTACTTC. Translating it yields CASSTGTGTYEQYF. Filled out from reference TRBV19 and TRBJ2-7, the complete variable domain reads DGGITQSPKYLFRKEGQNVTLSCEQNLNHDAMYWYRQDPGQGLRLIYYSQIVNDFQKGDIAEGYSVSREKKESFPLTVTSAQKNPTAFYLCASSTGTGTYEQYFGPGTRLTVT.

The CDR3 DNA sequence: TGCGCCAGCAGCCCGGGTGACAGTGGGTGGAATGGCTACACCTTC. Its protein is CASSPGDSGWNGYTF. The chain has TRBV5-1 and TRBJ1-2; possible D gene TRBD1, 5 bases. CDR1 and CDR2 from the germline V gene are SGHRS and YFSETQ. Trimming took 4 bases from V and 6 from J, leaving 19 bases between them. This CDR3 comprises 15 residues. The full variable domain, in which reference TRBV5-1 and TRBJ1-2 provide the parts outside the CDR3, is KAGVTQTPRYLIKTRGQQVTLSCSPISGHRSVSWYQQTPGQGLQFLFEYFSETQRNKGNFPGRFSGRQFSNSRSEMNVSTLELGDSALYLCASSPGDSGWNGYTFGSGTRLTVV.

J is TRBJ2-1 and V is TRBV19, with D hard to call. CDR1 and CDR2 from the germline V gene are LNHDA and SQIVND (reference sequence). The CDR3 consists of 17 residues. Between the trimmed V and J ends, which lost 7 bases and 2 bases, there was a span of 21 bases. This chain's CDR3 is CASTFSTAHRAYNEQFF. The CDR3 nucleotides read TGTGCCAGTACGTTCTCGACGGCTCACCGTGCCTACAATGAGCAGTTCTTC.

This clone showed up just a few times. V gene TRBV7-9 combines with J gene TRBJ2-1; TRBD1 agrees at 8 bases. CDR1 and CDR2 (germline): SEHNR, FQNEAQ (reference sequence). The CDR3 is 16 amino acids. V lost 5 bases and J lost 6; bases outside the gene matches: 12. The CDR3 DNA sequence: TGTGCCAGCAGCCGTCGGGGACAGGAAATCCTCAATGAGCAGTTCTTC. This sequence encodes CASSRRGQEILNEQFF.

The sample holds a few counts of this clone. The rearrangement uses TRBV18 and TRBJ1-6; no reliable D call. Germline CDR1 KGHSH, CDR2 LQKENI. V was shortened by 4 bases and J by 0 bases, with 7 bases between the two germline ends. The CDR3 consists of 15 residues. CDR3 DNA: TGTGCCAGCTCACACGGCACCTCCTATAATTCACCCCTCCACTTT. Translated: CASSHGTSYNSPLHF.

This clone appeared a few times. This chain connects TRBV27 to TRBJ2-1; D is possibly TRBD2 (6 bases). Deletions cut 2 bases from V and 3 bases from J, with 8 bases between. The germline V gene encodes CDR1 MNHEY and CDR2 SMNVEV (reference sequence). This CDR3 is built from 14 residues. CDR3 bases: TGTGCCAGCAGTTTAGCGGGGTACTACAATGAGCAGTTCTTC. Translation: CASSLAGYYNEQFF.

The chain couples TRBV6-1 to TRBJ1-2; unclear D gene. The CDR3 totals 10 residues. V gave up 2 bases and J gave up 11 bases, with 6 bases separating them. CDR1 and CDR2 (germline): MNHNS, SASEGT. CDR3 sequence reads: CASSEILYTF. Here the CDR3 DNA reads TGTGCCAGCAGTGAAATCCTTTACACCTTC.

The rearrangement links TRBV5-1 to TRBJ1-2; a possible D gene is TRBD1 (5 bases). Per the germline V gene, CDR1 is SGHRS and CDR2 is YFSETQ. V gave up 3 bases and J gave up 4 bases, with 10 bases separating them. The CDR3 consists of 13 residues. The CDR3 DNA reads TGCGCCAGCAGCTACGGGACCGGCTATGGCTACACCTTC. It yields the protein CASSYGTGYGYTF.

The chain recombines TRBV7-6 with TRBJ1-4, with D tentatively TRBD1 (6 bases). V was trimmed by 1 base and J by 6 bases, leaving 18 bases between them. CDR1 and CDR2 (germline): SGHVS, FNYEAQ. This CDR3 contains 17 residues. This chain's CDR3 is CASSLVADRTSDEKLFF. In nucleotides, the CDR3 is TGTGCCAGCAGCTTAGTAGCCGACAGGACGAGCGATGAAAAACTGTTTTTT.

This chain connects TRBV2 to TRBJ2-7; weak D call: TRBD1 (5 bases). Trimming took off 7 bases at V and 2 bases at J, with 12 bases between the two ends. Looked up from germline, CDR1 is SNHLY and CDR2 is FYNNEI. This CDR3 comprises 13 residues. CDR3 in amino acids: CASTSDNPYEQYF. In nucleotides, the CDR3 is TGTGCCAGCACCTCGGACAATCCCTACGAGCAGTACTTC.

The genes are TRBV19 and TRBJ2-6, with 8 bases matching TRBD1. The CDR3 consists of 17 residues. Germline values: CDR1 LNHDA, CDR2 SQIVND (reference sequence). Trimming at V came to 7 bases and at J to 4 bases, leaving 12 bases not matched to a gene. CDR3 sequence reads: CASKETGVSYGANVLTF. The CDR3 nucleotides are TGTGCCAGTAAAGAGACAGGGGTTTCTTACGGGGCCAACGTCCTGACTTTC.